This record covers a single T cell receptor (beta chain). Its target is not known. This record comes from a study of cytomegalovirus exposure and HLA in healthy donors. On the study more broadly: Earlier findings included 100 million to 130 million unique TCR beta sequences obtained from approximately 170 million T cells. The study's findings and limits: Fewer N-insertions than the approximately 680-donor mean were reportedly shown by an Asian-associated ancestry cluster in a later analysis. Most subjects had HLA-A and HLA-B alleles reportedly predicted accurately by TCR beta sequences. Follow-up analysis later connected one missense variant in DCLRE1C with trimming of TCR beta V- and J-genes.

The primer mix had 60 Vbeta and 13 Jbeta primers. Using immunoSEQ multiplex PCR, the repertoire was profiled, and TCRdb retains in-frame clones only, with some absent. Reported are about 210,000 clones; the ten largest clones contain under 1%. The germline gives CDR1 LNHDA, CDR2 SQIVND (reference sequence). Trimming cost V 1 base and J 8 bases, with 11 bases left between them. CDR3 size: 14 residues. The receptor's source is a woman aged 30 to 39 in good health and CMV-seropositive. The sequencing input was PBMCs. The chain links TRBV19 to TRBJ1-4; D uncertain. The CDR3 protein is CASSIGQATEKLFF. CDR3 coding DNA: TGTGCCAGTAGTATAGGGCAGGCCACCGAAAAACTGTTTTTT.